A selection of T cell receptor beta chains follows, all from one sample in a study of T cell changes during pregnancy in multiple sclerosis. TCRdb keeps only in-frame clones here, not all; method: immunoSEQ multiplex PCR. The table has about 45,000 clones, approximately 96% seen once; the top ten hold 0.89%. The material sequenced was peripheral blood, taken in the second trimester of pregnancy. The source of these receptors is a female donor with multiple sclerosis, enrolled in a pregnancy study. The CDR3 runs from the conserved cysteine through the conserved F or W. A D gene is named only where the DNA matches it firmly. A clone size is listed for some rows: how often the clone was seen (once, few, many), or a class if it is expanded.

TRBV5-4,TRBD1,TRBJ2-3,once,CASSLFLGQGIDTQYF,TGTGCCAGCAGCTTGTTTCTGGGACAGGGGATAGATACGCAGTATTTT
TRBV7-2,NA,TRBJ2-7,NA,CASSSQVYEQYF,TGTGCCAGCAGTTCACAGGTCTACGAGCAGTACTTC
TRBV7-9,NA,TRBJ2-1,NA,CASSRLEQVEQFF,TGTGCCAGCAGCCGACTGGAACAGGTTGAGCAGTTCTTC
TRBV2,NA,TRBJ2-4,NA,CASISAGTSSLAKNIQYF,TGTGCCAGCATCTCCGCGGGAACCAGTTCACTAGCCAAAAACATTCAGTACTTC
TRBV9,NA,TRBJ2-3,NA,CASSVEGGGSTDTQYF,TGTGCCAGCAGCGTAGAGGGGGGGGGAAGCACAGATACGCAGTATTTT
TRBV5-1,NA,TRBJ2-4,NA,CASSTGSKNIQYF,TGCGCCAGCAGCACAGGGTCCAAAAACATTCAGTACTTC
TRBV7-2,NA,TRBJ2-7,NA,CASSLLYEQYF,TGTGCCAGCAGCTTACTCTACGAGCAGTACTTC
TRBV19,TRBD1,TRBJ1-6,few,CASSSGQGSSYNSPLHF,TGTGCCAGTAGTTCAGGACAGGGCAGCTCCTATAATTCACCCCTCCACTTT
TRBV19,NA,TRBJ1-5,NA,CASSTDREQPQHF,TGTGCCAGTAGTACCGATCGGGAACAGCCCCAGCATTTT
TRBV10-3,NA,TRBJ1-1,once,CAISTDSLNTEAFF,TGTGCCATCAGCACGGACAGTCTGAACACTGAAGCTTTCTTT
TRBV7-3,NA,TRBJ2-2,NA,CASSFDRWSGELFF,TGTGCCAGCAGCTTCGACAGGTGGTCCGGGGAGCTGTTTTTT
TRBV9,TRBD2,TRBJ2-2,once,CASSVGPAGDDRELFF,TGTGCCAGCAGCGTAGGCCCAGCGGGGGATGACAGGGAGCTGTTTTTT
TRBV20-1,NA,TRBJ2-1,NA,CSARAPLGQFF,TGCAGTGCTAGAGCCCCCCTCGGGCAGTTCTTC
TRBV18,TRBD1,TRBJ1-2,NA,CASSPIDRVDGYTF,TGTGCCAGCTCACCTATAGACAGGGTAGATGGCTACACCTTC
TRBV2,TRBD2,TRBJ2-7,NA,CASTPRESGSYEQYF,TGTGCCAGCACTCCGCGGGAGTCGGGGTCCTACGAGCAGTACTTC
TRBV9,NA,TRBJ1-4,NA,CASSPRGGGATNEKLFF,TGTGCCAGCAGCCCTCGGGGAGGGGGAGCAACTAATGAAAAACTGTTTTTT
TRBV7-9,TRBD1,TRBJ2-3,NA,CASSLRGTGGAADTQYF,TGTGCCAGCAGCTTAAGGGGAACAGGGGGAGCAGCAGATACGCAGTATTTT
TRBV4-1,NA,TRBJ2-5,NA,CASSQEGGVRGGSETQYF,TGCGCCAGCAGCCAAGAGGGGGGAGTTAGGGGGGGCTCAGAGACCCAGTACTTC
TRBV21-1,NA,TRBJ1-5,NA,CASSPRTGGNQPQHF,TGTGCCAGCAGTCCCCGGACAGGGGGCAATCAGCCCCAGCATTTT
TRBV13,TRBD1,TRBJ2-2,NA,CASSLDRATGELFF,TGTGCCAGCAGCTTGGACAGGGCCACCGGGGAGCTGTTTTTT
TRBV7-6,NA,TRBJ2-7,NA,CASSLEPTSYIYEQYF,TGTGCCAGCAGCTTAGAGCCGACTAGTTATATTTACGAGCAGTACTTC
TRBV9,TRBD2,TRBJ2-1,NA,CASSVGVRERGYNEQFF,TGTGCCAGCAGCGTGGGAGTTCGGGAGCGGGGGTACAATGAGCAGTTCTTC
TRBV4-1,NA,TRBJ1-2,NA,CASSQEGQNTYGYTF,TGCGCCAGCAGCCAAGAAGGACAGAATACCTATGGCTACACCTTC
TRBV9,TRBD2,TRBJ2-4,once,CASSVGAGGVKNIQYF,TGTGCCAGCAGCGTAGGAGCGGGGGGGGTCAAAAACATTCAGTACTTC
TRBV21-1,NA,TRBJ2-4,NA,CASSNRTGTWGAKNIQYF,TGTGCCAGCAGCAACCGGACAGGGACATGGGGAGCCAAAAACATTCAGTACTTC
TRBV5-4,NA,TRBJ1-2,NA,CASSLGGADYGYTF,TGTGCCAGCAGCTTGGGTGGGGCCGACTATGGCTACACCTTC
TRBV5-3,TRBD1,TRBJ2-2,NA,CARSRDRGDGELFF,TGTGCCAGAAGCCGGGACAGGGGCGACGGGGAGCTGTTTTTT
TRBV13,NA,TRBJ2-1,once,CASSSRLLSYNEQFF,TGTGCCAGCAGCTCCCGACTACTCTCCTACAATGAGCAGTTCTTC